This TCR beta chain originates from a study of blood T cell repertoires in COVID-19. Turning to the study itself: Specimens from acute and convalescent COVID-19 originated in the United States, Italy and Spain. Sources were T cells, B-cell-depleted T cells, or PBMCs; the material itself was cDNA or gDNA.

In the authors' methods: Quantification of nucleated cells was approximated via reference gene primer amplification. Clones were sequenced by immunoSEQ multiplex PCR, and TCRdb holds only the in-frame ones, with some missing. That table supplies the V and J calls and clone size; D and trimming were determined from the DNA. This table holds over 120,000 clones, roughly 86% found once. Sequencing was done on a sample of peripheral blood. This receptor was obtained from a woman in her forties or fifties with acute or convalescent COVID-19.

The CDR3, as DNA: TGCGCCAGCAGCCAAATAGTGACAGGGTCCCCAGATACGCAGTATTTT. It translates to CASSQIVTGSPDTQYF. The rearrangement links TRBV4-1 to TRBJ2-3, with 7 nucleotides matching TRBD1. Germline CDR1 is MGHRA and CDR2 is YSYEKL. The CDR3 extends over 16 amino acids. J gave up 4 bases and V 2 bases, and 9 bases lay outside the gene matches.